A single sample is the source of the 27 T cell receptor beta chains below, sequenced in a study of CXCR3-negative and CXCR3-positive naive CD8 T cells. All TRB cDNA libraries came from 5' RACE performed with UMI labels. TCRdb re-called the 5' RACE reads; every CDR3 protein appears as one record, without DNA. The specimen's table records about 8,000 distinct CDR3 sequences. Input material: naive CXCR3- CD8+ T cells from blood. Subset defined: CD45RO-CCR7+CD27+CD95- naive CD8+ T cells lacking CXCR3 (TNR3-). These receptors were obtained from a human donor in good health. Some clones in this sample may be carry-over from other donors' samples.

This clonotype is medium-sized by frequency. The chain is built from TRBV5-1 and TRBJ1-1. The CDR3 runs 15 residues. Germline CDR1 and CDR2: SGHRS and YFSETQ. CDR3 in amino acids: CASSPVGGENTEAFF.

This clonotype is identified as medium-sized from frequency. Here the CDR3 reads CSVEDMNTEAFF. The chain uses TRBV29-1 and TRBJ1-1. Germline-derived CDR1 and CDR2 are SQVTM and ANQGSEA. The CDR3 contains 12 residues.

The V and J genes are TRBV7-2 and TRBJ2-1; TCRdb indicates TRBD1, and absent DNA this call remains unverified. This CDR3 region has 14 residues. Germline V gene sequence: CDR1 SGHTA, CDR2 FQGNSA. The CDR3 sequence: CASRQGSSYNEQFF.

This clonotype is labeled medium-sized based on frequency. The chain recombines TRBV7-9 with TRBJ1-3. In germline, CDR1 is SEHNR, CDR2 FQNEAQ (reference sequence). The CDR3 is made up of 19 amino acids. CDR3 sequence reads: CASSRTSDVAYHLGNTIYF.

This sequence joins TRBV5-1 and TRBJ2-5; the TRBD1 assignment by TCRdb is unverifiable without DNA. The V gene's germline CDR1 is SGHRS and CDR2 YFSETQ. The CDR3 has 14 amino acids. CDR3 loop: CASSPDRGQETQYF. Full variable domain (missing parts from reference TRBV5-1 and TRBJ2-5): KAGVTQTPRYLIKTRGQQVTLSCSPISGHRSVSWYQQTPGQGLQFLFEYFSETQRNKGNFPGRFSGRQFSNSRSEMNVSTLELGDSALYLCASSPDRGQETQYFGPGTRLLVL.

CDR3 protein: CSFSSGLAGTRQYF. The chain uses TRBV29-1 and TRBJ2-3; TCRdb indicates TRBD2, and absent DNA this call remains unverified. The CDR3 extends over 14 amino acids. Germline CDR1 and CDR2: SQVTM and ANQGSEA.

V and J are TRBV6-5 and TRBJ1-3. The CDR3 runs 16 residues. CDR1 and CDR2 from the germline V gene are MNHEY and SVGAGI. The CDR3 protein is CASSYRQEPSGNTIYF.

The V and J genes are TRBV20-1 and TRBJ2-3; TCRdb's D call of TRBD2 is untestable without DNA. This CDR3 has 15 amino acids. CDR1 DFQATT and CDR2 SNEGSKA come from the germline V gene (reference sequence). CDR3 protein: CSATDYGRDTDTQYF.

In terms of frequency, this clonotype is medium-sized. The chain recombines TRBV9 with TRBJ2-1. CDR3 length: 13 amino acids. CDR1 is SGDLS, CDR2 YYNGEE, per germline. CDR3 loop: CASSEGTANEQFF. Together with reference TRBV9 and TRBJ2-1, the CDR3 gives the full variable domain: DSGVTQTPKHLITATGQRVTLRCSPRSGDLSVYWYQQSLDQGLQFLIQYYNGEERAKGNILERFSAQQFPDLHSELNLSSLELGDSALYFCASSEGTANEQFFGPGTRLTVL.

The chain joins TRBV20-1 to TRBJ1-2; there is no DNA to check the TCRdb D call of TRBD1. Per the germline V gene, CDR1 is DFQATT and CDR2 is SNEGSKA (reference sequence). The CDR3 runs 14 residues. CDR3 residues: CSARGQGDTYGYTF.

This chain connects TRBV3-1 to TRBJ2-1. Germline CDR1 is LGHDT and CDR2 is YNNKEL (reference sequence). CDR3 length equals 18 residues. CDR3 protein: CASSQDLPEVSSYNEQFF.

V usage is TRBV15 and J usage is TRBJ1-1; TCRdb picks TRBD1, but there is no DNA to check that call. This CDR3 spans 14 amino acids. Germline assignment: CDR1 LNHNV and CDR2 YYDKDF (reference sequence). The CDR3 loop reads CATSPIRGNTEAFF.

The chain recombines TRBV29-1 with TRBJ1-1; TCRdb picks TRBD1, but there is no DNA to check that call. The germline V gene has CDR1 SQVTM and CDR2 ANQGSEA. CDR3 length: 12 residues. CDR3 protein: CSASGLNTEAFF.

V usage is TRBV4-1 and J usage is TRBJ2-7; the TCRdb D gene call, TRBD1, has no DNA to confirm it. Germline V CDR1 and CDR2: MGHRA, YSYEKL. This CDR3 spans 16 amino acids. CDR3 loop: CASSQPNSGTGYEQYF.

V usage is TRBV5-1 and J usage is TRBJ2-3; TCRdb designates TRBD1, a call that cannot be tested without DNA. Germline V gene sequence: CDR1 SGHRS, CDR2 YFSETQ. The CDR3 totals 14 residues. CDR3 sequence: CASSFGQGQDTQYF.

This rearrangement joins TRBV29-1 to TRBJ1-1. CDR1 is SQVTM and CDR2 is ANQGSEA in the germline V gene. This CDR3 contains 12 residues. The CDR3 loop reads CSVVNGLDEAFF. The full variable domain, completed using reference TRBV29-1 and TRBJ1-1, is SAVISQKPSRDICQRGTSLTIQCQVDSQVTMMFWYRQQPGQSLTLIATANQGSEATYESGFVIDKFPISRPNLTFSTLTVSNMSPEDSSIYLCSVVNGLDEAFFGQGTRLTVV.

Measured by frequency, this clonotype is medium-sized (0.01 to 0.1%). The V call is TRBV7-9, the J call TRBJ2-1; TCRdb proposes TRBD2, but this gene call is untestable without DNA. Germline V gives CDR1 SEHNR, CDR2 FQNEAQ (reference sequence). CDR3 size: 15 residues. The CDR3 sequence is CASSPTGGLEDEQFF.

Its frequency marks this clonotype as medium-sized. This chain links TRBV7-2 with TRBJ1-2; TCRdb reports TRBD1, a call that lacks DNA to check it against. This CDR3 is built from 15 residues. The germline V gene encodes CDR1 SGHTA and CDR2 FQGNSA. This CDR3 reads CASSLALDIRYGYTF.

Frequency places this clonotype as medium-sized (0.01 to 0.1%). The chain recombines TRBV11-2 with TRBJ2-5; there is no DNA to check the TCRdb D call of TRBD1. The germline CDR1 and CDR2 sequences are SGHAT and FQNNGV. The CDR3 covers 13 residues. The CDR3 sequence: CASSLGGEETQYF.

Its frequency marks this clonotype as medium-sized. The chain is built from TRBV5-1 and TRBJ2-7; TCRdb lists TRBD1, though no DNA is available to test this call. The germline gives CDR1 SGHRS, CDR2 YFSETQ. CDR3 length: 13 amino acids. The CDR3 region is CASSSLQGPEQYF. Variable domain in full (rest from reference TRBV5-1 and TRBJ2-7): KAGVTQTPRYLIKTRGQQVTLSCSPISGHRSVSWYQQTPGQGLQFLFEYFSETQRNKGNFPGRFSGRQFSNSRSEMNVSTLELGDSALYLCASSSLQGPEQYFGPGTRLTVT.

This chain links TRBV12-3 or TRBV12-4 with TRBJ2-7; TCRdb picks TRBD1, but there is no DNA to check that call. This CDR3 has 17 residues. CDR3: CASSLGTLGPTSYEQYF.

The rearrangement joins TRBV9 to TRBJ2-3; there is no DNA to check the TCRdb D call of TRBD1. Looked up from germline, CDR1 is SGDLS and CDR2 is YYNGEE. The CDR3 runs to 16 residues. This CDR3 reads CASSVGGTGQQDTQYF.

V and J are TRBV10-3 and TRBJ2-1; the D gene TCRdb calls, TRBD2, cannot be checked with no DNA. Germline V gives CDR1 ENHRY, CDR2 SYGVKD. This CDR3 contains 13 residues. This CDR3 is CAIREDGPFGQFF.

The rearrangement joins TRBV20-1 to TRBJ2-1; with no DNA, the TCRdb D assignment of TRBD2 cannot be verified. This CDR3 contains 14 residues. Germline loops: CDR1 DFQATT, CDR2 SNEGSKA (reference sequence). The CDR3 loop is CSASSRGSRNEQFF.

J is TRBJ2-3 and V is TRBV11-3; checking the TCRdb D call of TRBD2 is not possible without DNA. This CDR3 has 12 residues. Germline V gene sequence: CDR1 SGHNT, CDR2 YENEEA. The CDR3 sequence is CASSYYQREPDF.

CDR3 loop: CASSTIGTIDEQFF. The chain links TRBV6-5 to TRBJ2-1; the TCRdb call, TRBD2, lacks DNA for checking. This CDR3 has 14 amino acids. Per the germline V gene, CDR1 is MNHEY and CDR2 is SVGAGI.

V gene TRBV6-5 combines with J gene TRBJ1-2; the TCRdb call, TRBD1, lacks DNA for checking. This CDR3 region has 12 residues. Germline values: CDR1 MNHEY, CDR2 SVGAGI. The chain's CDR3 is CASRQGADSYTF.